Shown below are 2 T cell receptor beta chains from a single sample sequenced in a study of blood T cell repertoires in COVID-19. Sequenced by immunoSEQ multiplex PCR; TCRdb stores in-frame clones only, minus some. The sample lists about 370,000 clones, around 87% seen once, with 0.95% to 1.1% in the top ten. The sample comprised PBMCs or T cells enriched from blood (not recorded which). These receptors came from a man aged 18 to 30 who had recovered from COVID-19.

The rearrangement joins TRBV19 to TRBJ2-7, with D tentatively TRBD1 (5 bases). Trimming cost V 4 bases and J 6 bases, with 16 bases left between them. There are 14 residues in the CDR3. CDR1 is LNHDA and CDR2 is SQIVND in the germline V gene (reference sequence). The CDR3 reads CASSKRQPSGEQYF. The CDR3 DNA follows: TGTGCCAGTAGTAAAAGACAGCCGTCAGGCGAGCAGTACTTC.

The chain combines TRBV3-1 (or the pseudogene TRBV3-2) with TRBJ1-1, with a possible D match to TRBD1 (5 bases). V was clipped by 4 bases and J by 6 bases, with 12 bases between them. The CDR3 spans 13 residues. Germline lookup yields CDR1 LGHDT and CDR2 YNNKEL (reference sequence). The CDR3 sequence: CASSPRGRSEAFF. The CDR3 region has the DNA TGTGCCAGCAGCCCTAGGGGAAGATCTGAAGCTTTCTTT.